Below are 4 T cell receptor beta chains sequenced from a single sample in a study of siplizumab effects on memory and regulatory T cells. TCRdb's copy holds only in-frame clones and misses some; the assay was immunoSEQ multiplex PCR. This sample has about 100,000 clones; roughly 93% occur once, and the top ten carry approximately 0.58%. The sample was Tregs sorted from blood. The receptors were gathered from a human donor in good health.

This rearrangement joins TRBV7-9 to TRBJ2-5; D possibly corresponds to TRBD1 (5 bases). V gave up 3 bases and J gave up 1 base, with 9 bases separating them. The CDR3 loop spans 14 amino acids. CDR1 SEHNR and CDR2 FQNEAQ come from the germline V gene (reference sequence). The CDR3 sequence: CASSFSGLQETQYF. The CDR3 nucleotides are TGTGCCAGCAGCTTCTCAGGGCTCCAAGAGACCCAGTACTTC.

V is TRBV19 and J is TRBJ1-6, with 8 bases aligning to TRBD1. CDR3 length: 15 amino acids. Germline CDR1 reads LNHDA; CDR2 reads SQIVND (reference sequence). J was trimmed by 7 bases and V by 2 bases; bases with no gene match: 4. For the CDR3, the DNA is TGTGCCAGTAGTATACAGGGGGCCGCCAATTCACCCCTCCACTTT. Translation gives CASSIQGAANSPLHF.

The rearrangement links TRBV19 to TRBJ1-2; TRBD1 might be the D (5 bases). Between the trimmed V and J ends, which lost 7 bases and 8 bases, there was a span of 17 bases. The CDR3 covers 13 residues. Germline V gene sequence: CDR1 LNHDA, CDR2 SQIVND (reference sequence). The CDR3 coding sequence is TGTGCCAGTAAGCGGGGCATCTCGGGAGGCTACACCTTC. Translating gives CASKRGISGGYTF.

The chain links TRBV25-1 to TRBJ2-7; D call uncertain. CDR3 length: 13 residues. The germline CDR1 and CDR2 sequences are MGHDK and SYGVNS. V lost 4 bases and J lost 9, with 16 bases in between. Written as DNA, the CDR3 is TGTGCCAGCAGTGTTAGTGGTTCAAGTGGGCAGTACTTC. Protein sequence: CASSVSGSSGQYF.